The rows below give T cell receptor beta chains drawn from one sample of a study of shared clonotypes between healthy human individuals. Some clones are missing from TCRdb's copy, which holds only in-frame ones; the method was immunoSEQ multiplex PCR. In the table there are about 2.1 million clones, just over 90% of which are singletons. The sample consisted of naive CD8+ T cells from PBMCs. These receptors all come from a man aged 18 to 29 in good health. Some clones in this sample may be carry-over from other donors' samples. Both conserved end residues are part of each CDR3. The D gene is left open where the match is weak. Expanded clones are given a class, and other clones once, few, many or no size at all.

clone_size,v_call,d_call,j_call,cdr3_aa,cdr3_nt
once,TRBV5-6,.,TRBJ1-4,CASSLVGSNEKLFF,TGTGCCAGCAGCTTGGTGGGGTCTAATGAAAAACTGTTTTTT
.,TRBV4-1,TRBD1,TRBJ2-7,CASSLHGGQAAEQYF,TGCGCCAGCAGCCTCCATGGGGGACAGGCTGCCGAGCAGTACTTC
.,TRBV6-5,TRBD2,TRBJ2-1,CASSVEGLAIHEQFF,TGTGCCAGCAGTGTAGAGGGACTAGCGATTCATGAGCAGTTCTTC
.,TRBV7-8,.,TRBJ2-1,CASSLNLRDSYNEQFF,TGTGCCAGCAGCCTCAACTTAAGGGACTCCTACAATGAGCAGTTCTTC
.,TRBV5-1,TRBD1,TRBJ1-1,CASWEGGRGAEAFF,TGCGCCAGCTGGGAAGGGGGCCGAGGCGCTGAAGCTTTCTTT
.,TRBV12-5,.,TRBJ1-2,CASGLEAHSHYGYTF,TGTGCTAGTGGTTTGGAGGCGCATTCCCACTATGGCTACACCTTC
.,TRBV4-2,.,TRBJ1-2,CASSQDPEVAVNYGYTF,TGTGCCAGCAGCCAAGATCCGGAGGTCGCGGTAAACTATGGCTACACCTTC
.,TRBV7-6,.,TRBJ2-5,CASSELWRGAAKETQYF,TGTGCCAGCAGCGAGCTCTGGCGAGGGGCGGCAAAAGAGACCCAGTACTTC
.,TRBV7-9,TRBD1,TRBJ1-1,CASSRTGGAHTEAFF,TGTGCCAGCAGCCGTACAGGGGGCGCACACACTGAAGCTTTCTTT
.,TRBV11-2,.,TRBJ2-3,CASSSRDSGTDTQYF,TGTGCCAGCAGCTCTAGGGATAGCGGCACAGATACGCAGTATTTT
.,TRBV19,.,TRBJ1-1,CASSIEPNTEAFF,TGTGCCAGTAGTATAGAACCCAACACTGAAGCTTTCTTT
once,TRBV29-1,.,TRBJ2-7,CSVRGGDTYEQYF,TGCAGCGTTCGAGGTGGGGATACCTACGAGCAGTACTTC
.,TRBV2,TRBD1,TRBJ1-1,CASRPGQGADLAAFF,TGTGCCAGCAGACCCGGACAGGGCGCCGACCTCGCGGCTTTCTTT
.,TRBV5-8,TRBD1,TRBJ1-4,CASSSARGKGTNEKLFF,TGTGCCAGCAGCTCCGCCAGGGGGAAAGGGACCAATGAAAAACTGTTTTTT
.,TRBV2,TRBD1,TRBJ1-3,CASDTAGQPDSSGNTIYF,TGTGCCAGCGACACCGCGGGACAGCCAGACAGCTCTGGAAACACCATATATTTT
.,TRBV28,.,TRBJ2-3,CASNPSTDTQYF,TGTGCCAGCAACCCTAGCACAGATACGCAGTATTTT
.,TRBV20-1,.,TRBJ1-2,CSARDNYGYTF,TGCAGTGCTCGGGACAACTATGGCTACACCTTC
.,TRBV27,.,TRBJ1-1,CASSLSAGENTEAFF,TGTGCCAGCAGTTTATCAGCAGGGGAGAACACTGAAGCTTTCTTT
.,TRBV27,TRBD1,TRBJ2-5,CASSPAGQGAREETQYF,TGTGCCAGCAGTCCCGCGGGACAGGGGGCGCGGGAAGAGACCCAGTACTTC
few,TRBV29-1,.,TRBJ1-1,CSLRESSSEAFF,TGCAGCTTACGTGAGTCGAGCTCTGAAGCTTTCTTT
.,TRBV28,.,TRBJ1-1,CASSHRTVNTEAFF,TGTGCCAGCAGTCATAGGACAGTGAACACTGAAGCTTTCTTT
.,TRBV6-5,.,TRBJ2-1,CASSYSTGVNEQFF,TGTGCCAGCAGTTACTCGACGGGAGTCAATGAGCAGTTCTTC
.,TRBV7-9,.,TRBJ2-5,CASSLLGGLALETQYF,TGTGCCAGCAGCTTGCTGGGGGGGCTAGCTTTGGAGACCCAGTACTTC
.,TRBV7-9,.,TRBJ2-2,CASSSRTADTGELFF,TGTGCCAGCAGCTCGCGAACCGCGGACACCGGGGAGCTGTTTTTT
.,TRBV14,.,TRBJ1-2,CASSQEPGLNYGYTF,TGTGCCAGCAGCCAAGAACCGGGACTGAACTATGGCTACACCTTC
.,TRBV6-1,.,TRBJ1-1,CASSEFRVGVNTEAFF,TGTGCCAGCAGTGAATTTAGGGTGGGGGTTAACACTGAAGCTTTCTTT
.,TRBV4-1,TRBD2,TRBJ2-1,CASSQEGLAGFSSLYNEQFF,TGCGCCAGCAGCCAAGAGGGACTAGCGGGTTTCTCCTCGCTCTACAATGAGCAGTTCTTC
.,TRBV7-9,.,TRBJ2-7,CASSSPESSYEQYF,TGTGCCAGCAGCTCCCCAGAGAGCTCCTACGAGCAGTACTTC
.,TRBV5-1,.,TRBJ1-1,CASRLGVFTTNTEAFF,TGCGCCAGCAGATTAGGGGTCTTCACTACGAACACTGAAGCTTTCTTT
.,TRBV7-6,.,TRBJ2-7,CASSLMEGYEQYF,TGTGCCAGCAGCTTGATGGAAGGATACGAGCAGTACTTC
.,TRBV13,.,TRBJ1-2,CASSLGGGGAQNNYGYTF,TGTGCCAGCAGCTTAGGAGGCGGGGGCGCGCAAAATAACTATGGCTACACCTTC
.,TRBV9,TRBD2,TRBJ2-7,CASSAEGLGTYEQYF,TGTGCCAGCAGCGCAGAGGGACTAGGCACCTACGAGCAGTACTTC
.,TRBV7-8,TRBD2,TRBJ2-7,CASSQREEPYEQYF,TGTGCCAGCAGCCAACGGGAGGAACCCTACGAGCAGTACTTC
.,TRBV28,.,TRBJ2-5,CASSARGWGQETQYF,TGTGCCAGCAGTGCAAGGGGTTGGGGACAAGAGACCCAGTACTTC
.,TRBV7-9,.,TRBJ1-1,CASSEPQITEAFF,TGTGCCAGCAGCGAGCCGCAAATCACTGAAGCTTTCTTT
.,TRBV29-1,.,TRBJ2-1,CSVTISYNEQFF,TGCAGCGTCACTATCTCCTACAATGAGCAGTTCTTC
.,TRBV5-3,TRBD1,TRBJ2-4,CARSKGQDRTKNIQYF,TGTGCCAGAAGTAAGGGACAGGACCGAACCAAAAACATTCAGTACTTC
.,TRBV19,.,TRBJ1-1,CASADKTVNTEAFF,TGTGCCAGCGCTGACAAAACCGTGAACACTGAAGCTTTCTTT
.,TRBV4-1,.,TRBJ2-7,CASSQAQRGSYEQYF,TGCGCCAGCAGCCAAGCCCAGCGAGGCTCCTACGAGCAGTACTTC
.,TRBV15,TRBD1,TRBJ2-3,CATSRGQGTDTQYF,TGTGCCACCAGCAGAGGACAGGGAACAGATACGCAGTATTTT
.,TRBV5-4,.,TRBJ2-3,CASPSPRGDTQYF,TGTGCCAGCCCCTCCCCGCGAGGGGATACGCAGTATTTT
few,TRBV27,.,TRBJ2-1,CASSFVAAVDEQFF,TGTGCCAGCAGTTTCGTAGCGGCCGTAGATGAGCAGTTCTTC
.,TRBV9,TRBD2,TRBJ2-1,CASSVSSGSNEQFF,TGTGCCAGCAGCGTTTCCAGCGGGAGCAATGAGCAGTTCTTC
.,TRBV4-3,TRBD2,TRBJ2-7,CASSQRASGRYEQYF,TGCGCCAGCAGCCAAAGGGCTAGCGGACGCTACGAGCAGTACTTC
.,TRBV7-9,.,TRBJ2-3,CASSLGRLTDTQYF,TGTGCCAGCAGCTTGGGCCGACTGACAGATACGCAGTATTTT
once,TRBV27,.,TRBJ2-7,CASSPRVISYEQYF,TGTGCCAGCAGTCCGCGGGTCATCTCCTACGAGCAGTACTTC
.,TRBV13,TRBD2,TRBJ2-2,CASSLGGRPGELFF,TGTGCCAGCAGCTTGGGAGGGCGACCCGGGGAGCTGTTTTTT
once,TRBV29-1,.,TRBJ2-1,CSVAGFNEQFF,TGCAGCGTAGCAGGGTTCAATGAGCAGTTCTTC